This TCR beta chain was recorded in a study of cytomegalovirus exposure and HLA in healthy donors. Whole-study findings and limits: The likely origin of a cluster of highly shared sequence variants was a sequencing artifact.

Regarding this clone: Its antigen is currently unknown.

13 Jbeta primers and 60 Vbeta primers were used for the PCR. Repertoires were generated with immunoSEQ multiplex PCR, while TCRdb's copy carries only in-frame clones and drops some. The sample has about 190,000 clones, roughly 73% seen once. This sequence was found in a young woman in good health and CMV-seropositive. The sample was PBMCs.

Here the CDR3 reads CASSLEGLFGSEAFF. The CDR3 coding sequence is TGCGCCAGCAGCTTGGAGGGGCTCTTCGGGTCTGAAGCTTTCTTT. V is TRBV5-1 and J is TRBJ1-1, with a weak D call TRBD1 (5 bases). Trimming took 0 bases from V and 6 from J, leaving 15 bases between them. CDR3 length equals 15 residues. The germline gives CDR1 SGHRS, CDR2 YFSETQ. The entire variable domain, with the rest obtained from reference TRBV5-1 and TRBJ1-1, is as follows: KAGVTQTPRYLIKTRGQQVTLSCSPISGHRSVSWYQQTPGQGLQFLFEYFSETQRNKGNFPGRFSGRQFSNSRSEMNVSTLELGDSALYLCASSLEGLFGSEAFFGQGTRLTVV.